The rows below give T cell receptor beta chains drawn from one sample of a study of T cell responses to AZD1222 COVID-19 vaccine. Method: immunoSEQ multiplex PCR; TCRdb's copy keeps in-frame clones and lacks some. Seen here are 130,000 to 150,000 clones, about nine tenths observed once, and the top ten hold about 3.4%. Sequences were derived from peripheral blood, sampled on day 0 of AZD1222 vaccination. The receptors originated from an adult in good health. Both conserved end residues are part of each CDR3.

j_call v_call cdr3_aa
TRBJ2-1 TRBV11-3 CASSLGQGIYNEQFF
TRBJ2-1 TRBV30 CAWSPQWNEQFF
TRBJ1-1 TRBV5-1 CASSLSQGGSTEAFF
TRBJ2-1 TRBV5-4 CASRSSAGSYNEQFF
TRBJ2-1 TRBV21-1 CASSLAQGGWGQFF
TRBJ1-4 TRBV18 CASSHNEKLFF
TRBJ2-7 TRBV4-3 CASSQAGTGVSYEQYF
TRBJ2-1 TRBV9 CASTFKGQGPYNEQFF
TRBJ1-4 TRBV20-1 CSASSALVGGANEKLFF
TRBJ2-2 TRBV19 CATSGHTGELFF
TRBJ2-2 TRBV6-6 CASSRTWTTYTGELFF
TRBJ1-2 TRBV30 CAWSIGSHGYTF
TRBJ2-1 TRBV6-5 CASSPTGIEQFF
TRBJ2-5 TRBV4-2 CASSQQGTSSVQGTQYF
TRBJ1-5 TRBV6-5 CASNGGLYSNQPQHF
TRBJ2-1 TRBV13 CASSSDRGYYNEQFF
TRBJ1-1 TRBV3-1/TRBV3-2 CASSQPAMNTEAFF
TRBJ2-2 TRBV15 CATEGVYSNTGELFF
TRBJ2-1 TRBV7-9 CASSRSLWQGADNEQFF
TRBJ2-3 TRBV5-1 CASSLVGPGLALTDTQYF
TRBJ1-1 TRBV7-3 CASSNRGGTEAFF
TRBJ2-3 TRBV24-1 CATEGLEDTQYF
TRBJ2-2 TRBV4-2 CASSQAENTGELFF
TRBJ2-2 TRBV7-2 CASSSSGTDTGELFF
TRBJ2-5 TRBV9 CASSVVSGRGGETQYF
TRBJ1-2 TRBV5-6 CASSPGQPHYGYTF
TRBJ2-1 TRBV30 CAWSGGPYNEQFF
TRBJ1-5 TRBV6-6 CASSSSTGVYQPQHF
TRBJ1-5 TRBV28 CASRNQGSSNQPQHF
TRBJ1-3 TRBV19 CASSIDSYSSGNTIYF
TRBJ2-1 TRBV24-1 CATSDPGPYNEQFF
TRBJ2-7 TRBV28 CASSFEQAGGLMEQYF
TRBJ1-1 TRBV27 CASRAGQVNTEAFF
TRBJ1-2 TRBV3-1/TRBV3-2 CASSPASGGGYTF
TRBJ1-2 TRBV29-1 CSARQGSTDTNYGYTF
TRBJ2-7 TRBV12-2 CASRSRGTDTREQYF
TRBJ1-3 TRBV7-2 CASSLGRDLSGNTIYF
TRBJ2-7 TRBV4-1 CASSRLRESYEQYF
TRBJ2-3 TRBV2 CASSTDRGRGTQYF